Listed here is a single T cell receptor (beta chain). For each CDR3 protein, TCRdb gives one entry from its re-call of the 5' RACE reads, without DNA. The sample holds approximately 380,000 distinct CDR3 sequences. Germline lookup yields CDR1 SEHNR and CDR2 FQNEAQ (reference sequence). CDR3 size: 17 residues. This sample was taken from a study of monozygotic twins with inflammatory bowel disease. This chain connects TRBV7-9 to TRBJ2-3; TCRdb gives TRBD1 as the D gene, but with no DNA this cannot be confirmed. Sequencing was performed on blood. This TCR derives from a human donor with ulcerative colitis or Crohn's disease, or a healthy co-twin of an affected twin (not recorded which). CDR3 region: CASSPVTYEGSTDTQYF.